Listed below are T cell receptor beta chains from one sample, sequenced in a study of blood T cell repertoires in COVID-19. Clones were sequenced by immunoSEQ multiplex PCR, and TCRdb holds only the in-frame ones, with some missing. This sample has approximately 120,000 clones, with about 80% found just once. Material: peripheral blood. These receptors were obtained from a woman aged 45-59 years with acute or convalescent COVID-19. The CDR3 runs from the conserved cysteine through the conserved F or W. D genes are given only for firm matches. Rows may omit the clone size; those that give it use once, few, many or a size class.

clone_size d_call j_call v_call cdr3_aa cdr3_nt
NA NA TRBJ2-1 TRBV7-2 CASSRRGYNEQFF TGTGCCAGCAGCCGCCGGGGGTACAATGAGCAGTTCTTC
NA NA TRBJ1-3 TRBV5-1 CASSLEAVSGNTIYF TGCGCCAGCAGCTTGGAGGCGGTCTCTGGAAACACCATATATTTT
NA NA TRBJ2-2 TRBV6-2/TRBV6-3 CASSYGGSTSTGELFF TGTGCCAGCAGTTACGGGGGGTCTACATCCACCGGGGAGCTGTTTTTT
NA NA TRBJ1-6 TRBV6-5 CASSYSGRGSTSPLHF TGTGCCAGCAGTTACTCTGGCAGGGGTAGTACTTCACCCCTCCACTTT
NA TRBD1 TRBJ2-7 TRBV2 CASSPGQGAAEQYF TGTGCCAGCAGCCCGGGACAGGGGGCCGCCGAGCAGTACTTC
NA NA TRBJ1-6 TRBV28 CASGALGGDSYNSPLHF TGTGCCAGCGGGGCCCTCGGCGGAGACTCCTATAATTCACCCCTCCACTTT
NA TRBD1 TRBJ2-2 TRBV5-1 CASSTGGNTGELFF TGCGCCAGCTCGACAGGGGGTAACACCGGGGAGCTGTTTTTT
NA TRBD2 TRBJ2-3 TRBV4-2 CASSHAQTTSGTDTQYF TGTGCCAGCAGCCACGCGCAAACGACTAGCGGCACAGATACGCAGTATTTT
NA NA TRBJ2-5 TRBV5-1 CASSLVAGETQYF TGCGCCAGCAGCTTGGTAGCCGGGGAGACCCAGTACTTC
NA NA TRBJ2-7 TRBV18 CASSPPASSYEQYF TGTGCCAGCTCACCACCGGCATCCTCTTACGAGCAGTACTTC
NA NA TRBJ2-3 TRBV28 CASSLGGGFATQYF TGTGCCAGCAGTTTAGGGGGAGGTTTTGCTACGCAGTATTTT
NA TRBD1 TRBJ1-1 TRBV19 CASNGQGVPEPFF TGTGCCTCAAATGGACAGGGAGTACCTGAACCTTTCTTT
NA TRBD1 TRBJ2-6 TRBV28 CASRSGGDSGANVLTF TGTGCCAGCAGATCAGGGGGCGATTCTGGGGCCAACGTCCTGACTTTC
NA TRBD1 TRBJ1-4 TRBV19 CASRDPMDRSNEKLFF TGTGCCAGTAGGGATCCAATGGACAGGTCTAATGAAAAACTGTTTTTT
NA NA TRBJ2-2 TRBV7-6 CASSLLLRETTGELFF TGTGCCAGCAGCTTATTACTCAGGGAAACTACCGGGGAGCTGTTTTTT
once NA TRBJ1-2 TRBV28 CASSPPFGGYTF TGTGCCAGCAGTCCCCCGTTTGGCGGCTACACCTTC
few TRBD1 TRBJ2-3 TRBV5-1 CASSWDRFTDTQYF TGCGCCAGCAGCTGGGACAGATTCACAGATACGCAGTATTTT
NA NA TRBJ1-2 TRBV6-5 CASSQRPGYGYTF TGTGCCAGCAGTCAGCGGCCGGGCTATGGCTACACCTTC
NA NA TRBJ1-1 TRBV30 CAWSWAGTNTEAFF TGTGCCTGGAGCTGGGCAGGTACGAACACTGAAGCTTTCTTT
NA TRBD1 TRBJ1-2 TRBV6-5 CASSGDRAYGYTF TGTGCCAGCAGCGGAGACAGGGCCTATGGCTACACCTTC
few NA TRBJ1-5 TRBV28 CASSLAGVAKPQHF TGTGCCAGCAGTTTAGCGGGGGTGGCAAAGCCCCAGCATTTT
NA TRBD1 TRBJ1-5 TRBV6-4 CASSDLRTGRHQPQHF TGTGCCAGCAGTGACTTAAGGACAGGGCGACATCAGCCCCAGCATTTT
NA NA TRBJ2-3 TRBV24-1 CATSPGESTDTQYF TGTGCCACCAGTCCGGGGGAAAGCACAGATACGCAGTATTTT
once TRBD2 TRBJ2-3 TRBV6-5 CASSLTSGFTDTQYF TGTGCCAGCAGTTTGACTAGCGGGTTCACAGATACGCAGTATTTT
once NA TRBJ2-1 TRBV5-1 CASSLGARYNEQFF TGCGCCAGCAGCTTGGGGGCCCGGTACAATGAGCAGTTCTTC
NA NA TRBJ2-1 TRBV7-9 CASSPRINNEQFF TGTGCCAGCAGCCCTAGAATAAACAATGAGCAGTTCTTC
NA TRBD1 TRBJ2-2 TRBV29-1 CSVRYRTGPIGGELFF TGCAGCGTTAGATACCGGACAGGCCCAATCGGCGGGGAGCTGTTTTTT
NA NA TRBJ1-1 TRBV9 CASSVDSLRGEAFF TGTGCCAGCAGCGTAGATAGTTTAAGGGGTGAAGCTTTCTTT
NA NA TRBJ1-2 TRBV5-4 CASSSPPIGVGGYTF TGTGCCAGCAGCTCCCCTCCGATCGGGGTAGGTGGCTACACCTTC
NA NA TRBJ2-5 TRBV7-2 CASSPFGTGEETQYF TGTGCCAGCAGCCCGTTCGGGACGGGGGAAGAGACCCAGTACTTC
NA NA TRBJ1-6 TRBV3-1/TRBV3-2 CASSHTGDSPLHF TGTGCCAGCAGCCATACCGGGGATTCACCCCTCCACTTT